This T cell receptor (beta chain) was recorded in a study of T cells after yellow fever vaccination. TCRdb reprocessed the 5' RACE reads via MiXCR and lists one record per CDR3 protein. This repertoire shows about 550,000 distinct CDR3 sequences, about 19% found once; its top ten account for around an eighth. Germline lookup yields CDR1 SNHLY and CDR2 FYNNEI. CDR3 length equals 13 residues. Trimming took off 4 bases at V and 7 bases at J, with 13 bases between the two ends. The origin of this receptor is a man under 40 who received the YFV17D yellow fever vaccine. The specimen comprised PBMCs, sampled 15 days after the yellow fever booster vaccination. The V and J genes are TRBV2 and TRBJ2-5; D ambiguous. CDR3 DNA: TGTGCCAGCAGTGCCCTAAGGGATGGGACCCAGTACTTC. Protein product: CASSALRDGTQYF.